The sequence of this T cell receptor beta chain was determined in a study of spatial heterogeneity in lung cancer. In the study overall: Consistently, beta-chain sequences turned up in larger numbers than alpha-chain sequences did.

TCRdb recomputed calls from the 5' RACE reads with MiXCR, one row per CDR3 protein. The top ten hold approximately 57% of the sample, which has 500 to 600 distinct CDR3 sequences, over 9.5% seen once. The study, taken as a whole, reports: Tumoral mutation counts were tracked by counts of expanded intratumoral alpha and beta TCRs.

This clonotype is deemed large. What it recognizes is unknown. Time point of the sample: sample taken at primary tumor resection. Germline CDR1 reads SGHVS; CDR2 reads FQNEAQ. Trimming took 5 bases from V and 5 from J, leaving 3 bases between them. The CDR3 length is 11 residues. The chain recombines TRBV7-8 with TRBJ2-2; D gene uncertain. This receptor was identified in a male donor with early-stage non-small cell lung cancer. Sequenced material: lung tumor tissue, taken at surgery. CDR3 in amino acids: CASSRTGELFF. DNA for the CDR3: TGTGCCAGCAGCCGAACCGGGGAGCTGTTTTTT. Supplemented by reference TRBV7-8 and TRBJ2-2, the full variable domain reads GAGVSQSPRYKVAKRGQDVALRCDPISGHVSLFWYQQALGQGPEFLTYFQNEAQLDKSGLPSDRFFAERPEGSVSTLKIQRTQQEDSAVYLCASSRTGELFFGEGSRLTVL.